One and the same sample provided the 15 T cell receptor beta chains below, sequenced in a study of CD8+ T cells in alopecia areata. Treatment here: oral pan-JAK inhibitor, 5-10 mg twice daily. cDNA prepared by RNA extraction and subsequent reverse transcription served as the template for sequencing. Clones were read by immunoSEQ multiplex PCR, and TCRdb kept only the in-frame ones, dropping some. The sample has about 120,000 clones; about 50% are singletons. The sequences come from CD4+ T cells sorted from blood, collected at week 4, from a patient treated with tofacitinib. All receptors derive from a human donor with alopecia areata.

The gene calls are TRBV5-1 and TRBJ1-6, with 9 bases fitting TRBD1. Germline V gene sequence: CDR1 SGHRS, CDR2 YFSETQ. V shed 3 bases and J 9 bases; nucleotides not matched to a gene: 4. There are 14 residues in the CDR3. Here the CDR3 DNA reads TGCGCCAGCAGCTCCGGGGACAGGGTTTCACCCCTCCACTTT. This gives the protein CASSSGDRVSPLHF.

The rearrangement joins TRBV6-6 to TRBJ2-5, with a tentative D call TRBD2 (5 bases). Germline-derived CDR1 and CDR2 are MNHNY and SVGAGI (reference sequence). This CDR3 is built from 13 residues. V was pared by 8 bases and J by 2 bases, with 12 bases between. The DNA for the CDR3 is TGTGCCAGCCGAAGGCCGGGACAAGAGACCCAGTACTTC. Translated, it gives CASRRPGQETQYF.

The genes are TRBV19 and TRBJ1-3; TRBD1 might be the D (5 bases). Per the germline V gene, CDR1 is LNHDA and CDR2 is SQIVND (reference sequence). The V end lost 5 bases, the J end lost 4 bases, and 18 bases lay between the germline ends. The CDR3 totals 16 residues. CDR3 bases: TGTGCCAGTAGTTTGGGAAGACGGGACGGCGGAAACACCATATATTTT. This gives the protein CASSLGRRDGGNTIYF.

There are a few counts of this clone. The rearrangement links TRBV1 to TRBJ1-5. TRBV1 is listed as a pseudogene. This CDR3 contains 16 residues. Here the CDR3 reads CTSGKIWARGRQPQHF. The CDR3, as DNA: TGCACCAGCGGAAAGATTTGGGCCCGAGGACGTCAGCCCCAGCATTTT.

This clone has a handful of counts. V gene TRBV30 combines with J gene TRBJ2-7; tentatively, D is TRBD1 (5 bases). Trimming left V 0 bases short and J 3 bases short, with 12 bases between. Germline-derived CDR1 and CDR2 are GTSNPN and SVGIG (reference sequence). The CDR3 is 14 amino acids. In DNA, the CDR3 is TGTGCCTGGAGTGTTGGGCTTACAGGCTACGAGCAGTACTTC. Translation gives CAWSVGLTGYEQYF.

V usage is TRBV29-1 and J usage is TRBJ2-5, with 7 bases lining up with TRBD2. The CDR3 length is 15 residues. CDR1 and CDR2 from the germline V gene are SQVTM and ANQGSEA. V lost 3 bases to trimming and J lost 1 base; unmatched junction nucleotides: 8. The CDR3 spells CSVDPRSSGQETQYF. The CDR3 bases are TGCAGCGTTGATCCCCGGTCTAGCGGCCAAGAGACCCAGTACTTC.

The chain has TRBV5-4 and TRBJ1-2; a weak D match, TRBD1 (5 bases). The CDR3 has 14 amino acids. In germline, CDR1 is SGHNT, CDR2 YYREEE (reference sequence). Trimming cost V 4 bases and J 5 bases, with 15 bases left between them. CDR3 DNA sequence: TGTGCCAGCAGCAGAGAGGAGGGGTTGTATGGCTACACCTTC. It codes for CASSREEGLYGYTF. The whole variable domain, filled in from reference TRBV5-4 and TRBJ1-2, reads ETGVTQSPTHLIKTRGQQVTLRCSSQSGHNTVSWYQQALGQGPQFIFQYYREEENGRGNFPPRFSGLQFPNYSSELNVNALELDDSALYLCASSREEGLYGYTFGSGTRLTVV.

The rearrangement links TRBV11-1 to TRBJ2-5; 10 nucleotides align to TRBD1. This CDR3 is 14 amino acids long. Trimming removed 5 bases from V and 6 bases from J; junction bases left unmatched: 6. Germline-derived CDR1 and CDR2 are SGHAT and FQDESV (reference sequence). CDR3 in amino acids: CASSKGQGVQTQYF. Written as DNA, the CDR3 is TGTGCCAGCAGCAAAGGACAGGGGGTGCAGACCCAGTACTTC.

In its sample, this clone was seen once. V gene TRBV30 combines with J gene TRBJ2-4; D remains unclear. Germline lookup yields CDR1 GTSNPN and CDR2 SVGIG (reference sequence). The V end was cut by 3 bases, the J end by 1 base, with 4 bases between. The CDR3 sequence is 12 residues long. The CDR3 spells CAWSPAKNIQYF. The CDR3 nucleotides read TGTGCCTGGAGCCCGGCCAAAAACATTCAGTACTTC.

This clone appeared a few times. J is TRBJ1-1 and V is TRBV6-5; the D gene is possibly TRBD1 (5 bases). The length of the CDR3 is 13 residues. The V gene lost 6 bases and the J gene lost 7 bases, with 15 bases spanning the gap. The germline CDR1 and CDR2 sequences are MNHEY and SVGAGI. The CDR3 reads CASSQSQGGEAFF. DNA of the CDR3: TGTGCCAGCAGCCAGTCCCAGGGAGGTGAAGCTTTCTTT.

This clone has more than one count but fewer than ten. The rearrangement links TRBV14 to TRBJ1-1; no reliable D call. CDR3 length equals 11 residues. V was shortened by 5 bases and J by 11 bases, with 12 bases between the two germline ends. In germline, CDR1 is SGHDN, CDR2 FVKESK. The CDR3 DNA follows: TGTGCCAGCAGCGCGGACCTAGGGGCTTTCTTT. The encoded protein is CASSADLGAFF.

The V gene is TRBV2, the J gene TRBJ2-7, with 11 bases fitting TRBD2. The CDR3 has 16 residues. The trim removed 1 base at V and 4 bases at J, leaving 6 bases unmatched. Germline-derived CDR1 and CDR2 are SNHLY and FYNNEI. This CDR3 reads CASSEGMTSGVYEQYF. CDR3 DNA: TGTGCCAGCAGTGAAGGCATGACTAGCGGGGTTTACGAGCAGTACTTC.

This chain links TRBV30 with TRBJ1-4; a possible D gene is TRBD1 (6 bases). Trimming stripped 2 bases from V and 8 bases from J, with 12 bases between. Germline CDR1 is GTSNPN and CDR2 is SVGIG (reference sequence). The CDR3 is 13 amino acids. This CDR3 reads CAWSRGLEEKLFF. CDR3 coding DNA: TGTGCCTGGAGTCGGGGGCTTGAGGAAAAACTGTTTTTT.

This clone has a handful of counts. The CDR3 sequence: CSAKGGAPVTFF. The CDR3 DNA reads TGCAGCGCAAAGGGAGGGGCACCGGTAACTTTCTTT. V gene TRBV29-1 combines with J gene TRBJ1-1; the D gene is possibly TRBD1 (5 bases). The V and J ends lost 7 bases and 12 bases respectively, with 21 bases between them. Germline CDR1 and CDR2: SQVTM and ANQGSEA. This CDR3 is 12 amino acids long.

V gene TRBV6-1 combines with J gene TRBJ2-3; 8 bases line up with TRBD1. The V segment lost 7 bases and the J segment 4 bases; nucleotides outside the gene matches: 7. Germline V gene sequence: CDR1 MNHNS, CDR2 SASEGT. CDR3 length: 14 amino acids. CDR3 DNA: TGTGCCAGCAACTTCCGGACAGGGCCAGATACGCAGTATTTT. It codes for CASNFRTGPDTQYF.